The 4 T cell receptor beta chains given below trace back to one sample, sequenced in a study of blood T cells in healthy people across ages. Primed by a sample-barcoded 5' primer and a J-beta primer mix, a second PCR proceeded for 7 to 11 cycles. TCRdb recomputed calls from the 5' RACE reads with MiXCR, one row per CDR3 protein. This sample has about 1 million distinct CDR3 sequences, with less than 50% found just once. Source material: blood. These receptors were collected from a woman in her sixties or seventies in good health.

J is TRBJ2-7 and V is TRBV12-5, with D perhaps TRBD1 (5 bases). Trimming cost V 7 bases and J 0 bases, with 13 bases left between them. Germline CDR1 reads LGHNT; CDR2 reads FRNRAP. The CDR3 length is 14 residues. CDR3 sequence: CASADQGSSYEQYF. Written as DNA, the CDR3 is TGTGCTAGTGCTGACCAGGGTAGCTCCTACGAGCAGTACTTC.

The chain carries TRBV4-2 and TRBJ2-1; D possibly uses TRBD1 or TRBD2 (5 bases each). The germline gives CDR1 LGHNA, CDR2 YNFKEQ. The CDR3 covers 14 residues. Between the trimmed V and J ends, which lost 4 bases and 3 bases, there was a span of 10 bases. This CDR3 is CASSRDASYNEQFF. The CDR3 DNA reads TGTGCCAGCAGCCGGGACGCCAGCTACAATGAGCAGTTCTTC.

This clonotype was detected many times. The chain is built from TRBV6-6 and TRBJ2-5; TRBD1 matches 10 bases. CDR1 is MNHNY, CDR2 SVGAGI, per germline (reference sequence). The CDR3 length is 14 residues. The V segment lost 6 bases and the J segment 5 bases; nucleotides outside the gene matches: 6. The CDR3 region is CASRDRGRGETQYF. Written as DNA, the CDR3 is TGTGCCAGCAGAGACAGGGGGCGCGGGGAGACCCAGTACTTC.

In this sample, this clonotype turned up a few times. This chain uses TRBV7-2 with TRBJ2-6; TRBD2 aligns across 7 bases. Germline V gene sequence: CDR1 SGHTA, CDR2 FQGNSA. V dropped 6 bases and J dropped 3; count of bases not matched to a gene: 11. The CDR3 is 17 amino acids. The CDR3 here is CASRPPGLRDGANVLTF. As DNA, the CDR3 is TGTGCCAGCAGACCACCGGGACTACGTGATGGGGCCAACGTCCTGACTTTC.